This T cell receptor (beta chain) appears in the sequencing data of a study of blood T cell repertoires in COVID-19. As for the study in general: The United States, Italy and Spain were the sources of the acute and convalescent COVID-19 samples. PBMCs, B-cell-depleted T cells, or T cells provided the cDNA or gDNA that made up the material.

In the study's own analysis: Using reference gene primer amplification, nucleated cell counts were estimated. Only in-frame clones appear in the TCRdb table, and some are missing; sequencing was by immunoSEQ multiplex PCR. The D gene and trimming were derived from the DNA, and the V and J assignments and clone size from that table. The data contain 150,000 to 200,000 clones, around 67% of them singletons. Of note for this clone: The same CDR3 also results from other DNA sequences found in this sample.

This TCR was recovered from a woman older than 75 with acute or convalescent COVID-19. What was sequenced was peripheral blood.

The CDR3 spells CASSVQENYGYTF. CDR3 bases: TGTGCCAGCAGCGTACAGGAAAACTATGGCTACACCTTC. The genes are TRBV9 and TRBJ1-2; D is uncertain. The CDR3 consists of 13 residues. Trimming removed 1 base from V and 2 bases from J, with 6 bases in between. Germline V gene lookup returns CDR1 SGDLS and CDR2 YYNGEE.